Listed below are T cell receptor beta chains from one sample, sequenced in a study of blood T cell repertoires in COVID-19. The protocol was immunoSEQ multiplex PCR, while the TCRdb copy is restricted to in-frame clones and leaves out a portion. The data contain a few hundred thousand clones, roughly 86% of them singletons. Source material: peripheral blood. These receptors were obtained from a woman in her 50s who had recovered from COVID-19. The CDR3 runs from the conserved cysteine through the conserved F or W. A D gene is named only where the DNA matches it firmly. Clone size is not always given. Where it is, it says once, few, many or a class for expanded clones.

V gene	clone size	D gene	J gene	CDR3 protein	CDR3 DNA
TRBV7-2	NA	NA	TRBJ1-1	CASSPQMNTEAFF	TGTGCCAGCAGCCCTCAGATGAACACTGAAGCTTTCTTT
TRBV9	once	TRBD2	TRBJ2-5	CASSARGGNQETQYF	TGTGCCAGCAGCGCCCGGGGGGGCAACCAAGAGACCCAGTACTTC
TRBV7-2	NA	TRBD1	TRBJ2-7	CASSLGGTGFTYEQYF	TGTGCCAGCAGCTTAGGCGGGACAGGGTTTACCTACGAGCAGTACTTC
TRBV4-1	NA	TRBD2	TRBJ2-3	CASSPGLAVTDTQYF	TGCGCCAGCAGCCCGGGACTAGCCGTCACAGATACGCAGTATTTT
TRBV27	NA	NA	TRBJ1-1	CASSSKQGSTEAFF	TGTGCCAGCAGTTCTAAACAGGGCAGCACTGAAGCTTTCTTT
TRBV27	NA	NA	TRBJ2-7	CASSFLRQPGAYEQYF	TGTGCCAGCAGTTTCCTCCGACAGCCAGGGGCCTACGAGCAGTACTTC
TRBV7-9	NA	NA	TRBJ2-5	CASSPSGFQETQYF	TGTGCCAGCAGCCCGTCAGGGTTCCAAGAGACCCAGTACTTC
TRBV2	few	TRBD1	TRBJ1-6	CASEPGQGYPPLHF	TGTGCCAGCGAACCGGGACAGGGCTATCCACCCCTCCACTTT
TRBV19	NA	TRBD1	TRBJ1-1	CASSIHRGMNTEAFF	TGTGCCAGTAGTATCCACAGGGGGATGAACACTGAAGCTTTCTTT
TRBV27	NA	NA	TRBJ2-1	CASADISSYNEQFF	TGTGCCAGCGCCGACATAAGCTCCTACAATGAGCAGTTCTTC
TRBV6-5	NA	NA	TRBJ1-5	CASGLGGRPQHF	TGTGCCAGCGGACTAGGGGGAAGGCCCCAGCATTTT
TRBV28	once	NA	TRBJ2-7	CASSLNRVSYEQYF	TGTGCCAGCAGTTTAAACAGGGTGTCCTACGAGCAGTACTTC
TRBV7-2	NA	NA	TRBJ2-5	CASSRQTQETQYF	TGTGCCAGCAGCCGACAGACGCAAGAGACCCAGTACTTC
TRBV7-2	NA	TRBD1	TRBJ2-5	CASSRFPGTGGEETQYF	TGTGCCAGCAGCCGTTTCCCCGGGACAGGGGGAGAAGAGACCCAGTACTTC
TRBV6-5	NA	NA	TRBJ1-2	CASSYGSGAFNYGYTF	TGTGCCAGCAGTTACGGTTCAGGGGCTTTTAACTATGGCTACACCTTC
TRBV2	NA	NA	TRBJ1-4	CASSTLEKLFF	TGTGCCAGCAGCACATTAGAAAAACTGTTTTTT
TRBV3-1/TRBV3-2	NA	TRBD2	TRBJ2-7	CASSQVRGGPDYEQYF	TGTGCCAGCAGCCAAGTCCGGGGGGGGCCGGACTACGAGCAGTACTTC
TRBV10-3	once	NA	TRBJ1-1	CAISESTGNAFF	TGTGCCATCAGTGAGTCGACGGGGAACGCTTTCTTT
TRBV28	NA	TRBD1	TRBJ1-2	CASSPHRGRGYGYTF	TGTGCCAGCAGTCCCCACAGGGGCCGGGGCTATGGCTACACCTTC
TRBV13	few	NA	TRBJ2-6	CASSLTSFSGANVLTF	TGTGCCAGCAGCTTGACTTCTTTCTCTGGGGCCAACGTCCTGACTTTC
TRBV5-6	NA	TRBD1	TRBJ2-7	CASSPTGWNEQYF	TGTGCCAGCAGCCCGACAGGGTGGAACGAGCAGTACTTC
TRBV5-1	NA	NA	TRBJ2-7	CASSGTQGAYEQYF	TGCGCCAGCAGCGGAACACAGGGAGCCTACGAGCAGTACTTC
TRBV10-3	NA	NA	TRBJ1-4	CAISTGQQNNEKLFF	TGTGCCATCAGCACTGGACAGCAGAACAATGAAAAACTGTTTTTT
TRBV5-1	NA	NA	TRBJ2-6	CASSFTLPTLSGANVLTF	TGCGCCAGCAGCTTTACTCTCCCAACTCTCTCTGGGGCCAACGTCCTGACTTTC
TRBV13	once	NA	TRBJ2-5	CASSSPKTGGETQYF	TGTGCCAGCAGCTCCCCCAAGACGGGCGGGGAGACCCAGTACTTC
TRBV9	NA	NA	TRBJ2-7	CASSPTGVAYEQYF	TGTGCCAGCAGCCCCACGGGGGTGGCCTACGAGCAGTACTTC
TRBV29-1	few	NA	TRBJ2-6	CSVEEANVLTF	TGCAGCGTCGAGGAGGCCAACGTCCTGACTTTC
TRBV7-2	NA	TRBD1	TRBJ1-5	CASSLDRIYQPQHF	TGTGCCAGCAGCTTGGACAGGATCTATCAGCCCCAGCATTTT
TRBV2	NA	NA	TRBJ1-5	CASSVVRGWQPQHF	TGTGCCAGCAGTGTAGTTAGGGGGTGGCAGCCCCAGCATTTT
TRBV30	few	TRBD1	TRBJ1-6	CAWSKGTGGNSPLHF	TGTGCCTGGAGTAAGGGAACAGGGGGGAATTCACCCCTCCACTTT
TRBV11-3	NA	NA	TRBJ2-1	CASSRNSYNEQFF	TGTGCCAGCAGCCGTAACAGTTACAATGAGCAGTTCTTC
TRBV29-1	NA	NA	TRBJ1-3	CSVRTAGNTIYF	TGCAGCGTGAGGACAGCTGGAAACACCATATATTTT
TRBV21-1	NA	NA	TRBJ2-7	CASSRRGGSYEQYF	TGTGCCAGCAGCCGGCGGGGGGGGTCTTACGAGCAGTACTTC
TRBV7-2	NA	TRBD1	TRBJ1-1	CASSSDRVGTEAFF	TGTGCCAGCAGCTCGGACAGGGTAGGGACTGAAGCTTTCTTT
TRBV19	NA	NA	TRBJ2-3	CASMGIAQYF	TGTGCCAGTATGGGCATTGCGCAGTATTTT
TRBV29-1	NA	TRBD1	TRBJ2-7	CSAVGQGGLGYEQYF	TGCAGCGCCGTTGGACAGGGCGGGTTAGGGTACGAGCAGTACTTC
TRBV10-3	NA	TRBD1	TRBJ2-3	CAISEGQGYSTDTQYF	TGTGCCATCAGTGAAGGACAGGGATATAGCACAGATACGCAGTATTTT
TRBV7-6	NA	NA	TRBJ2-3	CASSWRADTQYF	TGTGCCAGCAGCTGGCGGGCAGATACGCAGTATTTT
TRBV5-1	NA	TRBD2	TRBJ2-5	CASSLGGGAMETQYF	TGCGCCAGCAGCTTGGGCGGGGGGGCGATGGAGACCCAGTACTTC
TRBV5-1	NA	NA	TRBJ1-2	CASSFSNIGGYGYTF	TGCGCCAGCAGCTTTTCGAACATCGGAGGCTATGGCTACACCTTC
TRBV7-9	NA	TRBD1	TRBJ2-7	CASSLTRGPSYEQYF	TGTGCCAGCAGCTTGACCAGGGGGCCCTCCTACGAGCAGTACTTC
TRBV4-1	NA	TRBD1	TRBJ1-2	CASSQYRGSGYTF	TGCGCCAGCAGCCAATACAGGGGATCTGGCTACACCTTC
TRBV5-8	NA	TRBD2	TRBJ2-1	CASSSGLAGGYEQFF	TGTGCCAGCAGCTCCGGACTAGCGGGAGGATATGAGCAGTTCTTC
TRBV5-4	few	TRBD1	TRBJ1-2	CASSDRGSGYTF	TGTGCCAGCAGCGACAGGGGCTCTGGCTACACCTTC
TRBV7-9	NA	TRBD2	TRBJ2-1	CASRGREDNNEQFF	TGTGCCAGCAGGGGGCGGGAGGATAACAATGAGCAGTTCTTC
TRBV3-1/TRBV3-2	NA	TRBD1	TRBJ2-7	CASSQATGGSYEQYF	TGTGCCAGCAGCCAAGCGACAGGGGGTTCCTACGAGCAGTACTTC
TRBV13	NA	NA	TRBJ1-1	CASSIPTATEAFF	TGTGCCAGCAGCATACCCACAGCCACTGAAGCTTTCTTT
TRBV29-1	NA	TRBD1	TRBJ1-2	CSVARTGGSNYGYTF	TGCAGCGTCGCTAGGACAGGGGGCTCTAACTATGGCTACACCTTC
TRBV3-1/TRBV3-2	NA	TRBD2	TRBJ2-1	CASSPRNPVRLARYNEQFF	TGTGCCAGCAGCCCACGAAACCCCGTAAGACTAGCGAGATACAATGAGCAGTTCTTC
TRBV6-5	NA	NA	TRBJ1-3	CASRSQGLSGNTIYF	TGTGCCAGCCGATCGCAGGGGCTCTCTGGAAACACCATATATTTT